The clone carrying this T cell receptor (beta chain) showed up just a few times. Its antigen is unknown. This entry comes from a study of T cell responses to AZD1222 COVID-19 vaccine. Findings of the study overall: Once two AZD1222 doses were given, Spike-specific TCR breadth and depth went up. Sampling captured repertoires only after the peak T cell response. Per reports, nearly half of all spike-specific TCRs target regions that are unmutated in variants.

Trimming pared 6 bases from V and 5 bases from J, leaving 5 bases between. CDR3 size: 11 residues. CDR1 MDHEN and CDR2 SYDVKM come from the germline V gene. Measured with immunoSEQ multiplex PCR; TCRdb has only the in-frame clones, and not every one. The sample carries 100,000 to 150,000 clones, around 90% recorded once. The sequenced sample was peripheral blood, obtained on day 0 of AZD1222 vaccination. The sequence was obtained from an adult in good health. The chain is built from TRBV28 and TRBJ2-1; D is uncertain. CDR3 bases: TGTGCCAGCAGCCCCAACAATGAGCAGTTCTTC. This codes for CASSPNNEQFF.